This T cell receptor beta chain is drawn from a study of blood T cell repertoires in COVID-19. About the research overall: Some COVID-19 samples were acute and others convalescent; all came from the United States, Italy and Spain. PBMCs, B-cell-depleted T cells, or T cells provided the cDNA or gDNA that made up the material.

V lost 1 base and J lost 5, with 18 bases in between. The CDR3 extends over 17 amino acids. Germline values: CDR1 LGHNA, CDR2 YNFKEQ. Per the authors' pipeline: Estimated nucleated cell counts came from reference gene primer amplification. Profiling relied on immunoSEQ multiplex PCR, and the TCRdb table lists in-frame clones only, not all of them. V, J and clone size reflect that table, while D and trimming were determined from the DNA. The data show 97,000 or so clones, 75% to 95% seen once. The chain uses TRBV4-2 and TRBJ2-1; D might be TRBD1 (6 bases). This TCR was sampled from a young man with acute or convalescent COVID-19. Sequenced: peripheral blood. Written as DNA, the CDR3 is TGTGCCAGCAGCCAAGGGGGGCTAGCAATTACCCACAATGAGCAGTTCTTC. Translation gives CASSQGGLAITHNEQFF.